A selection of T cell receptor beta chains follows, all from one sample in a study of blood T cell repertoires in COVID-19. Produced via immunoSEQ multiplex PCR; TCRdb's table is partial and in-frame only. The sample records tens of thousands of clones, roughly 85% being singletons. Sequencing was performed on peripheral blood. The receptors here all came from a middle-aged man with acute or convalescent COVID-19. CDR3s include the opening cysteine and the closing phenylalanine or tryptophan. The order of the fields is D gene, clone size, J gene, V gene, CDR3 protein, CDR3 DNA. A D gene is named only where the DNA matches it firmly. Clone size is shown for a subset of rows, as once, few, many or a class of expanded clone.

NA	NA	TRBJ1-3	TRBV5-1	CASSLVGTRGNTIYF	TGCGCCAGCAGCTTGGTTGGGACAAGGGGAAACACCATATATTTT
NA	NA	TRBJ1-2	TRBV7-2	CASSFEVRGDGYTF	TGTGCCAGCAGCTTTGAGGTTCGGGGAGATGGCTACACCTTC
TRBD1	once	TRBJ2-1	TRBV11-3	CASSSRGDRNEQFF	TGTGCCAGCAGCTCTAGAGGGGACAGGAATGAGCAGTTCTTC
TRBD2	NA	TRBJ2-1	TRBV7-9	CASSSGLAGLNEQFF	TGTGCCAGCAGCTCAGGACTAGCGGGACTCAATGAGCAGTTCTTC
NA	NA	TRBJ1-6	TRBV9	CASSLRGSNSPLHF	TGTGCCAGCAGCCTCAGGGGAAGTAATTCACCCCTCCACTTT
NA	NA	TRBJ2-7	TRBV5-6	CASIRARGAREQYF	TGTGCCAGCATACGGGCCCGGGGGGCGCGGGAGCAGTACTTC
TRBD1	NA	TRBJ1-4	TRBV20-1	CSLYRGEKLFF	TGCAGCCTTTACAGGGGTGAAAAACTGTTTTTT
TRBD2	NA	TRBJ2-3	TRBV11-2	CASSLGLAQYPDTQYF	TGTGCCAGCAGCTTAGGACTAGCCCAATATCCAGATACGCAGTATTTT
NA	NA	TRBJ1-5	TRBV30	CAWSVPRSNQPQHF	TGTGCCTGGAGTGTCCCTCGGAGCAATCAGCCCCAGCATTTT
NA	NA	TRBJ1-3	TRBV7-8	CASSSDSFSGNTIYF	TGTGCCAGCAGCTCGGACAGTTTCTCTGGAAACACCATATATTTT
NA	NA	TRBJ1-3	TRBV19	CATRVNSGNTIYF	TGTGCCACCAGGGTAAATAGTGGAAACACCATATATTTT
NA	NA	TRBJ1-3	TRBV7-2	CASSPAVGGNTIYF	TGTGCCAGCAGCCCTGCGGTTGGGGGAAACACCATATATTTT
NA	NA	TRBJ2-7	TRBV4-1	CASSQDRYKGRYEQYF	TGCGCCAGCAGCCAAGATAGGTACAAGGGGAGGTACGAGCAGTACTTC
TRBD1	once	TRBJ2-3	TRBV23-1	CASSQLLTGSPPDTQYF	TGCGCCAGCAGTCAACTTTTGACAGGGTCCCCCCCAGATACGCAGTATTTT
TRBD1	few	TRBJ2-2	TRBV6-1	CASSGQGIGELFF	TGTGCCAGCAGCGGACAGGGGATCGGGGAGCTGTTTTTT
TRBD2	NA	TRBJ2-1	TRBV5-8	CASSLELAGGPEEQFF	TGTGCCAGCAGTCTCGAACTGGCGGGGGGGCCGGAGGAGCAGTTCTTC
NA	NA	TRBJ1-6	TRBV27	CASSLREDERTPLHF	TGTGCCAGCAGTTTACGGGAAGATGAGCGGACACCCCTCCACTTT
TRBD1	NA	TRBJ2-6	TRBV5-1	CASSPGDDRGGANVLTF	TGCGCCAGCAGCCCCGGGGATGACAGGGGTGGGGCCAACGTCCTGACTTTC
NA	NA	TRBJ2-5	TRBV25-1	CASSLGSGETQYF	TGTGCCAGCAGTCTGGGGTCAGGGGAGACCCAGTACTTC
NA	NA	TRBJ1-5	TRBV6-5	CASSPENHQPQHF	TGTGCCAGCAGTCCTGAGAACCATCAGCCCCAGCATTTT
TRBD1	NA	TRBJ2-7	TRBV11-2	CASSWDRGSYEQYF	TGTGCCAGCAGCTGGGACAGGGGCTCCTACGAGCAGTACTTC
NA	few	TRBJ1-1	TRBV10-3	CAINSIRDTEAFF	TGTGCCATCAATTCGATCCGGGACACTGAAGCTTTCTTT